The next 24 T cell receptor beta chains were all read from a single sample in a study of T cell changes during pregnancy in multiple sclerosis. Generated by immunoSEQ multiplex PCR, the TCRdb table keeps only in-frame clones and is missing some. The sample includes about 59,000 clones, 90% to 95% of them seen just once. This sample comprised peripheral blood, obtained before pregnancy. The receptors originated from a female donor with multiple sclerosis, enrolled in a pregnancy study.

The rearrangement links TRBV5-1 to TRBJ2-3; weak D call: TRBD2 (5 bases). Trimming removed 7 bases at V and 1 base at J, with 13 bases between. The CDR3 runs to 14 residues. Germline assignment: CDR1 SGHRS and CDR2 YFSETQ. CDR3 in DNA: TGCGCCAGCCTCTCCGGGGTGGGCACAGATACGCAGTATTTT. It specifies CASLSGVGTDTQYF.

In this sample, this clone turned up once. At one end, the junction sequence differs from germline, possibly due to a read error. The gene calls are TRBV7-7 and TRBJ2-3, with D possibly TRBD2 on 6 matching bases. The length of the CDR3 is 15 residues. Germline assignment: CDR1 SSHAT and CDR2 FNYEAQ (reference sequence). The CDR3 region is CASSPGTGGVDTQYF. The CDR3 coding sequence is TGTGCTAGCAGCCCCGGGACTGGAGGGGTGGATACGCAGTATTTT.

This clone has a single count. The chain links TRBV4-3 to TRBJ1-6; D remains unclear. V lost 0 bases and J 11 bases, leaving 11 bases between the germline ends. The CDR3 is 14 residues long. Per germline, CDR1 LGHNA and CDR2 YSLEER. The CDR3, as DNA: TGCGCCAGCAGCCAAGATCTCGGGATTACACCCCTCCACTTT. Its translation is CASSQDLGITPLHF.

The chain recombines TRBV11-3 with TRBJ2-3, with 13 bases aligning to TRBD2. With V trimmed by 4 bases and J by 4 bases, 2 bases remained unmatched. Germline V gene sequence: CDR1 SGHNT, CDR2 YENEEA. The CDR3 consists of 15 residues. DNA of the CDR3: TGTGCCAGCAGCTGGACTAGCGGGGGTTCAGATACGCAGTATTTT. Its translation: CASSWTSGGSDTQYF.

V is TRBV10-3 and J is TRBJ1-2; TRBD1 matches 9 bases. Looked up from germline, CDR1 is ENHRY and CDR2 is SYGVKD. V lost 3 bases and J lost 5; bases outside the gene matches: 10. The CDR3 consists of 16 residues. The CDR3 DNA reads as TGTGCCATCAGTGATCCCAGGGACAGGGACGTTTATGGCTACACCTTC. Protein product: CAISDPRDRDVYGYTF.

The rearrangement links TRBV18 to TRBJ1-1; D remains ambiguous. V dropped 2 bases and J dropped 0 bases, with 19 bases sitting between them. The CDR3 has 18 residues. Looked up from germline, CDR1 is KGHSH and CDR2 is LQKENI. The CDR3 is CASSPYEMAGLMNTEAFF. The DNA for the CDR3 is TGTGCCAGCTCACCATATGAGATGGCAGGTTTAATGAACACTGAAGCTTTCTTT.

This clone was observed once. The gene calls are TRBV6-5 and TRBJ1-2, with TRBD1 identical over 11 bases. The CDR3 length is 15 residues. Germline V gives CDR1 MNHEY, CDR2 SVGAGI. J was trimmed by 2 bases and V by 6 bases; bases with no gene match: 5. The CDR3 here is CASRPGQGGNYGYTF. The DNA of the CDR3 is TGTGCCAGCAGGCCGGGACAGGGGGGAAACTATGGCTACACCTTC.

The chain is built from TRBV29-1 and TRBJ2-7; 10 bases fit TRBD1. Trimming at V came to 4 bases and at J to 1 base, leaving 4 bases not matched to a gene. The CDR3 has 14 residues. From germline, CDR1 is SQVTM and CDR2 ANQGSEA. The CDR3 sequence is CSVVDRGQSYEQYF. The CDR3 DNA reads TGCAGCGTTGTTGACAGGGGGCAATCCTACGAGCAGTACTTC.

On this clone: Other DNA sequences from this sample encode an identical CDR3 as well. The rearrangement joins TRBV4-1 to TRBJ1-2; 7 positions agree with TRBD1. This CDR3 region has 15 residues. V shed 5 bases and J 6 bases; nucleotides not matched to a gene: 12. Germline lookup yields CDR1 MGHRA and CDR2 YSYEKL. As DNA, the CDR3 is TGCGCCAGCAGCGATACGGGTAGAGACAGGGATGGCTACACCTTC. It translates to CASSDTGRDRDGYTF.

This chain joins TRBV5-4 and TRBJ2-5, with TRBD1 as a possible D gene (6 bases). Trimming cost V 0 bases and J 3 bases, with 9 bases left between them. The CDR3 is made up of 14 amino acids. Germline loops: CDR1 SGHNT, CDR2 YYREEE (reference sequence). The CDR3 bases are TGTGCCAGCAGCTTGGAGTACAGGGAAGAGACCCAGTACTTC. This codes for CASSLEYREETQYF.

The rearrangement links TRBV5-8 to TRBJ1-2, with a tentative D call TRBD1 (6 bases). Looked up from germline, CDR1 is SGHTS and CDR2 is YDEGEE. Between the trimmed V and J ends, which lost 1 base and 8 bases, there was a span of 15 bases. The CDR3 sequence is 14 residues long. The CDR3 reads CASSLSAGAMGYTF. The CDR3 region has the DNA TGTGCCAGCAGCTTGTCAGCAGGGGCTATGGGCTACACCTTC.

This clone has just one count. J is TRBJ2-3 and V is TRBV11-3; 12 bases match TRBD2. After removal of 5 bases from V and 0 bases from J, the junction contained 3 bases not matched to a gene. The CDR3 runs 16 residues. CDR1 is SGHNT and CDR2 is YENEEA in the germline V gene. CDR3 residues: CASSPGTSGSTDTQYF. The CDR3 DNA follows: TGTGCCAGCAGCCCCGGGACTAGCGGGAGCACAGATACGCAGTATTTT.

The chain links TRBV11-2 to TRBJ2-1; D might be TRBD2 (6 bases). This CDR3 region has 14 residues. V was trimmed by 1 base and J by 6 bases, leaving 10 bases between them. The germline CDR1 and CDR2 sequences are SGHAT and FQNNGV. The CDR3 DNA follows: TGTGCCAGCAGCTTAGTGGCTAGCGCCAATGAGCAGTTCTTC. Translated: CASSLVASANEQFF.

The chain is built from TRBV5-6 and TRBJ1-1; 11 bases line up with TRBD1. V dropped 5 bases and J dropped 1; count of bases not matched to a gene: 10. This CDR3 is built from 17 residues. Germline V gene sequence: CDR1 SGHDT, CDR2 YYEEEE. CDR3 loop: CASRWRDRGAGNTEAFF. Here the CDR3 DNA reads TGTGCCAGCAGATGGAGGGACAGGGGGGCAGGGAACACTGAAGCTTTCTTT.

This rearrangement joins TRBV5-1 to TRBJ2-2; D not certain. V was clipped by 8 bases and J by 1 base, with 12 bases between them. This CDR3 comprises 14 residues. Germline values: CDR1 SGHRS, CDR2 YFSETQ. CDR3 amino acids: CASFDSLNTGELFF. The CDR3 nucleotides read TGCGCCAGTTTCGACTCCTTGAACACCGGGGAGCTGTTTTTT.

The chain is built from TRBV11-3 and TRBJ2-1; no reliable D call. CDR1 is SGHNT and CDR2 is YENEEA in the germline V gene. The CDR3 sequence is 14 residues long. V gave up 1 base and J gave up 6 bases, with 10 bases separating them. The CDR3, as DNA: TGTGCCAGCAGCTTAGCTTCTTCCCTCAATGAGCAGTTCTTC. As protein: CASSLASSLNEQFF.

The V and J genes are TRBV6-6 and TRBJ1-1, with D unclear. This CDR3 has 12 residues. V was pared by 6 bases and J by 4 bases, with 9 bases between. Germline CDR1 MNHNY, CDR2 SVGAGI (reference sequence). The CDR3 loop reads CASSYLGTEAFF. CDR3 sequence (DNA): TGTGCCAGCAGCTATCTCGGCACTGAAGCTTTCTTT.

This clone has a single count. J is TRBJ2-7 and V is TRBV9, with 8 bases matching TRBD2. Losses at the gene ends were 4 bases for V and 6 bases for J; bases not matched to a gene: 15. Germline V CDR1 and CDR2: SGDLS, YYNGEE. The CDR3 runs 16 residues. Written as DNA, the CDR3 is TGTGCCAGCAGCTCCCGGGGGGTAGCGGGGAGAGGCGAGCAGTACTTC. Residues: CASSSRGVAGRGEQYF.

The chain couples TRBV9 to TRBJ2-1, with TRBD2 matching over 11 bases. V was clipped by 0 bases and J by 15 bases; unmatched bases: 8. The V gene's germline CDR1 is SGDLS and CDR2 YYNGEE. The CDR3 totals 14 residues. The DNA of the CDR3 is TGTGCCAGCAGCGTAGGGAGTAGCGGGGGGGCGTGGTTCTTC. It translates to CASSVGSSGGAWFF.

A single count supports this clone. CDR3 sequence (DNA): TGTGCCAGCAGCTTGCTGTCTAGCGGGGGGAAGACCCAGTACTTC. Translation: CASSLLSSGGKTQYF. The rearrangement uses TRBV5-6 and TRBJ2-5, with 11 bases lining up with TRBD2. Germline V CDR1 and CDR2: SGHDT, YYEEEE. The V segment lost 1 base and the J segment 6 bases; nucleotides outside the gene matches: 5. The CDR3 has 15 residues.

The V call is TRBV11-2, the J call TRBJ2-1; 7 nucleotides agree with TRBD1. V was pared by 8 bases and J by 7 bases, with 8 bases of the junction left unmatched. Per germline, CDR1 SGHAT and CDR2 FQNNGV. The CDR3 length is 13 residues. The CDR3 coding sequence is TGTGCCAGCCGGCGGACAGGCAAGAATGAGCAGTTCTTC. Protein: CASRRTGKNEQFF. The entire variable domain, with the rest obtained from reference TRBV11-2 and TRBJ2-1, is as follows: EAGVAQSPRYKIIEKRQSVAFWCNPISGHATLYWYQQILGQGPKLLIQFQNNGVVDDSQLPKDRFSAERLKGVDSTLKIQPAKLEDSAVYLCASRRTGKNEQFFGPGTRLTVL.

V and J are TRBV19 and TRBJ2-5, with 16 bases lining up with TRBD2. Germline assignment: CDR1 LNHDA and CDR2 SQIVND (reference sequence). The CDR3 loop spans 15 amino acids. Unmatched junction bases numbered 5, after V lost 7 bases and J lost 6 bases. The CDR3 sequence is CASKGTSGGGKTQYF. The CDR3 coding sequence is TGTGCCAGTAAGGGGACTAGCGGGGGGGGCAAGACCCAGTACTTC. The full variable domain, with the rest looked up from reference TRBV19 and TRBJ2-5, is DGGITQSPKYLFRKEGQNVTLSCEQNLNHDAMYWYRQDPGQGLRLIYYSQIVNDFQKGDIAEGYSVSREKKESFPLTVTSAQKNPTAFYLCASKGTSGGGKTQYFGPGTRLLVL.

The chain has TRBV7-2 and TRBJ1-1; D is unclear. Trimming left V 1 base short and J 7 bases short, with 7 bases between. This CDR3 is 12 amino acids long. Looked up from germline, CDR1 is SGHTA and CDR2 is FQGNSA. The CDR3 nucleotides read TGTGCCAGCAGCTTAGGCAGGTTTGAAGCTTTCTTT. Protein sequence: CASSLGRFEAFF.

CDR3 loop: CASTRSGGETYNEQFF. CDR3 nucleotide sequence: TGTGCCAGCACACGTAGCGGGGGGGAAACCTACAATGAGCAGTTCTTC. The chain couples TRBV9 to TRBJ2-1, with 11 bases identical to TRBD2. The germline V gene has CDR1 SGDLS and CDR2 YYNGEE. The CDR3 is 16 residues long. V trimming: 6 bases; J trimming: 2 bases; junction bases outside the gene matches: 7.